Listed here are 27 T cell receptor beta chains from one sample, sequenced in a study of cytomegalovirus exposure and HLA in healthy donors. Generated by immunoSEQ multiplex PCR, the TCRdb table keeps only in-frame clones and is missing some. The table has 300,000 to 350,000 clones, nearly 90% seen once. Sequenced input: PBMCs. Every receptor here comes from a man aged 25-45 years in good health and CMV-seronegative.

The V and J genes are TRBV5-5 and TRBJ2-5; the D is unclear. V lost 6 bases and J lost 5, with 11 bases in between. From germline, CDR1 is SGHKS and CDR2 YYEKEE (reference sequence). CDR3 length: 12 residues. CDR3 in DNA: TGTGCCAGCAACTATGTGACGGAGACCCAGTACTTC. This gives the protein CASNYVTETQYF.

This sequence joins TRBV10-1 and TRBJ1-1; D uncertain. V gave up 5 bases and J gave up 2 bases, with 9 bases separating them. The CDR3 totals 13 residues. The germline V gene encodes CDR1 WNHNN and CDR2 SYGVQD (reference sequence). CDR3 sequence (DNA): TGCGCCAGCAGTCGTGCAGGCAACACTGAAGCTTTCTTT. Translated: CASSRAGNTEAFF.

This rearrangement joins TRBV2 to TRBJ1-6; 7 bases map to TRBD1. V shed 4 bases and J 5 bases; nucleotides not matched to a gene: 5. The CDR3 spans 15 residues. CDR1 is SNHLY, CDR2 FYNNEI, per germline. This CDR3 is CASSGQGLDNSPLHF. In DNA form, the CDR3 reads TGTGCCAGCAGTGGACAGGGTTTGGATAATTCACCCCTCCACTTT.

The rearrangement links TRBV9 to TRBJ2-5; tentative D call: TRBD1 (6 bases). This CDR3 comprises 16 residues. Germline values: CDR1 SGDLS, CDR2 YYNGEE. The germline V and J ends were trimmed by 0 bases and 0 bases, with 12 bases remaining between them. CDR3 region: CASSVAVTGHQETQYF. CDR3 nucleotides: TGTGCCAGCAGCGTAGCCGTGACAGGCCACCAAGAGACCCAGTACTTC. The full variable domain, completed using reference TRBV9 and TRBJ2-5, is DSGVTQTPKHLITATGQRVTLRCSPRSGDLSVYWYQQSLDQGLQFLIQYYNGEERAKGNILERFSAQQFPDLHSELNLSSLELGDSALYFCASSVAVTGHQETQYFGPGTRLLVL.

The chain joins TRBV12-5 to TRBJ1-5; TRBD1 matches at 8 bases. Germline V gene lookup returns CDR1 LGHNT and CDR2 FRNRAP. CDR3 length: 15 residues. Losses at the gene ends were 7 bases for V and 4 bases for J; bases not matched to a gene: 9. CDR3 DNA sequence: TGTGCTAGTGCCCCAACCGGGACAGGTAATCAGCCCCAGCATTTT. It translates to CASAPTGTGNQPQHF.

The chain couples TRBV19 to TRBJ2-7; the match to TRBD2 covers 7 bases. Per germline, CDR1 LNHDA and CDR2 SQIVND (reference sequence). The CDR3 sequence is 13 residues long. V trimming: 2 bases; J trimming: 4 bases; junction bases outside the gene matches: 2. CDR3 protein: CASSITSVYEQYF. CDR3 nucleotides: TGTGCCAGTAGTATAACTAGCGTTTACGAGCAGTACTTC.

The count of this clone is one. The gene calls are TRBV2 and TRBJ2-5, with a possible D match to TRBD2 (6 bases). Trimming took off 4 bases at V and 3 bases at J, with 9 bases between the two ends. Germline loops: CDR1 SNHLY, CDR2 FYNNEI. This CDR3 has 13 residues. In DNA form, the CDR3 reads TGTGCCAGCAGTGGGACTAATAAAGAGACCCAGTACTTC. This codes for CASSGTNKETQYF.

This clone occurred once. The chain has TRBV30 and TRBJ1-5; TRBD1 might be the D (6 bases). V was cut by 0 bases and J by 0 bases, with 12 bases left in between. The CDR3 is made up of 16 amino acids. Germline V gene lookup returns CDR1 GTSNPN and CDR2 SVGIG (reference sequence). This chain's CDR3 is CAWSVPATGSNQPQHF. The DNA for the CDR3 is TGTGCCTGGAGTGTCCCCGCGACAGGTAGCAATCAGCCCCAGCATTTT. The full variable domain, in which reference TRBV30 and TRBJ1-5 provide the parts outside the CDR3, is SQTIHQWPATLVQPVGSPLSLECTVEGTSNPNLYWYRQAAGRGLQLLFYSVGIGQISSEVPQNLSASRPQDRQFILSSKKLLLSDSGFYLCAWSVPATGSNQPQHFGDGTRLSIL.

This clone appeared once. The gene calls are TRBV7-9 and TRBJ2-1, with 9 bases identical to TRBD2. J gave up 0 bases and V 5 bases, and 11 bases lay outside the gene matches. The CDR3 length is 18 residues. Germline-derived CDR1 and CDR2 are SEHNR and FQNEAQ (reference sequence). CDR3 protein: CASSGSGGPPISYNEQFF. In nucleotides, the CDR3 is TGTGCCAGCAGCGGTAGCGGGGGTCCCCCGATCTCCTACAATGAGCAGTTCTTC.

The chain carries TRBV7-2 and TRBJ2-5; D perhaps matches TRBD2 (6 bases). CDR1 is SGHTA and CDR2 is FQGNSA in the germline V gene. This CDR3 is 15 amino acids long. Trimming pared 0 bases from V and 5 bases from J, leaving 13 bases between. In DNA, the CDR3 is TGTGCCAGCAGCTTAGCGGGGCTAGCGAGGGAGACCCAGTACTTC. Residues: CASSLAGLARETQYF.

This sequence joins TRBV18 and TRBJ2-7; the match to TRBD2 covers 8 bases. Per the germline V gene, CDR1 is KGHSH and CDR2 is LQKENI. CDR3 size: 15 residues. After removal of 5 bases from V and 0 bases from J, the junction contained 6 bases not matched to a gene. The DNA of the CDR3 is TGTGCCAGCTCAGTCGGCAGCGGGAGCTCCTACGAGCAGTACTTC. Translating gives CASSVGSGSSYEQYF.

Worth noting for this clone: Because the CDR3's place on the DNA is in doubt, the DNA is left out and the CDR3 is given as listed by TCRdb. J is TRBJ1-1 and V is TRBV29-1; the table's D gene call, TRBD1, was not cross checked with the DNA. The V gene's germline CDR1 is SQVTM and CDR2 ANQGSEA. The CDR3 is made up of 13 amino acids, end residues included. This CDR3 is CSVGPGAGPRSFF.

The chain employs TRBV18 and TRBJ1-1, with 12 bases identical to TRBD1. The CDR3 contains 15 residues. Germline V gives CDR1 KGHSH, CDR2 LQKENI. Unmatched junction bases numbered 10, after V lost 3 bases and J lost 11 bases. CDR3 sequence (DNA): TGTGCCAGCTCACCTCGGGGGACAGGGGGCAATTTGGCTTTCTTT. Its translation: CASSPRGTGGNLAFF.

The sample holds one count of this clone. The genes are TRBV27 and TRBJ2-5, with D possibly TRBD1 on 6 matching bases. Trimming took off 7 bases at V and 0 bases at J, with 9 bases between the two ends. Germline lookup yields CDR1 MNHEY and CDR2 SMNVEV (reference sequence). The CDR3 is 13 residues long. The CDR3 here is CASMGHNQETQYF. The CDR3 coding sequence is TGTGCCAGCATGGGACACAACCAAGAGACCCAGTACTTC.

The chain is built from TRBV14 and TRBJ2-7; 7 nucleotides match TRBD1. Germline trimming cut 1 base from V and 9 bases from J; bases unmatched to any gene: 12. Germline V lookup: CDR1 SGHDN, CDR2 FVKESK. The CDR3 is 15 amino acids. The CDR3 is CASSQGTGSLRGQYF. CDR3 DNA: TGTGCCAGCAGCCAAGGGACAGGAAGCCTACGAGGGCAGTACTTC.

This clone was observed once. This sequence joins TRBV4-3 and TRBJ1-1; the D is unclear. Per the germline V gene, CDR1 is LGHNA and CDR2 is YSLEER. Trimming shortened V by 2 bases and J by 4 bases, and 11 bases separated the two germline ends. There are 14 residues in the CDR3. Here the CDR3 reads CASSQRNRGTEAFF. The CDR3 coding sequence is TGCGCCAGCAGCCAACGGAACCGAGGCACTGAAGCTTTCTTT.

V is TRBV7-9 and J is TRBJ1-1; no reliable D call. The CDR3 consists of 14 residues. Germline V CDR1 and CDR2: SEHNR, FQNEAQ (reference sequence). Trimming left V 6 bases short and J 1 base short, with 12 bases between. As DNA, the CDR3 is TGTGCCAGCAGAGCCGGACTGGAGAACACTGAAGCTTTCTTT. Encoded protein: CASRAGLENTEAFF.

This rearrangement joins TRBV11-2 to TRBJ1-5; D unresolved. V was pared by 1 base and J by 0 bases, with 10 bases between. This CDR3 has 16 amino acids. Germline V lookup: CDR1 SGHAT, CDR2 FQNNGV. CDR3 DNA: TGTGCCAGCAGCTTAGCTGCGGGGAATAGCAATCAGCCCCAGCATTTT. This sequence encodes CASSLAAGNSNQPQHF.

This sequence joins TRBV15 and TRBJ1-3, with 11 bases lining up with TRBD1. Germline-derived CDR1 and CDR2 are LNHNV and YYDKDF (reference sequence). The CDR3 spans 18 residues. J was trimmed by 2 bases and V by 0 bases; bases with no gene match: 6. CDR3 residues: CATSRDLPGQGAGNTIYF. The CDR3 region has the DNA TGTGCCACCAGCAGAGACCTACCGGGACAGGGGGCTGGAAACACCATATATTTT.

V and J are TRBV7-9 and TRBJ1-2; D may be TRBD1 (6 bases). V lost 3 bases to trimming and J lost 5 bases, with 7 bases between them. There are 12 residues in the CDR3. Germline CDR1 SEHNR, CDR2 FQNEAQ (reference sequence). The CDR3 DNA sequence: TGTGCCAGCAGCTTTACAGGGTATGGCTACACCTTC. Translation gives CASSFTGYGYTF.

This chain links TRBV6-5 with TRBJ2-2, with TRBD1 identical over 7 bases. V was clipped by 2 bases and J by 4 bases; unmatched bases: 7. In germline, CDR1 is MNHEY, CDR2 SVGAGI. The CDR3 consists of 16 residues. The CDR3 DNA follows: TGTGCCAGCAGTTACGAAGGGGGCTGGGGCACCGGGGAGCTGTTTTTT. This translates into CASSYEGGWGTGELFF.

For the CDR3, the DNA is TGCGCCAGCAGTGGGGGACAGGGAAGGATGAACACTGAAGCTTTCTTT. Translated: CASSGGQGRMNTEAFF. The rearrangement joins TRBV10-1 to TRBJ1-1; 9 bases map to TRBD1. The junction had 6 bases not matched to a gene; V was cut back by 4 bases and J by 0 bases. The V gene's germline CDR1 is WNHNN and CDR2 SYGVQD (reference sequence). The CDR3 runs 16 residues.

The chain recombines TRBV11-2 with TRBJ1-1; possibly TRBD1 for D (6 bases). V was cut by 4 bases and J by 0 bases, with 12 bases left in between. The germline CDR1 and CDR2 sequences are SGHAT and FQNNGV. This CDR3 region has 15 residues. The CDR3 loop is CASSSLQGLNTEAFF. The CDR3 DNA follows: TGTGCCAGCAGCTCGCTACAGGGATTGAACACTGAAGCTTTCTTT.

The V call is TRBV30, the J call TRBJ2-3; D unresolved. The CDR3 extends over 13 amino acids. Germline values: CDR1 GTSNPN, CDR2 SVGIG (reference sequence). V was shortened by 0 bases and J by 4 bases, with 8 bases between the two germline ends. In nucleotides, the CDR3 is TGTGCCTGGAGTGTACGGTCGGCAGATACGCAGTATTTT. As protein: CAWSVRSADTQYF.

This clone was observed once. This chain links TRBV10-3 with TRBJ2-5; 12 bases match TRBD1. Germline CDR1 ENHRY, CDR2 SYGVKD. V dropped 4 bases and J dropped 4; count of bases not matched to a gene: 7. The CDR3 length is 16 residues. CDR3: CAISGGQGASGETQYF. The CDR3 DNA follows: TGTGCCATCAGTGGGGGACAGGGGGCGAGCGGAGAGACCCAGTACTTC.

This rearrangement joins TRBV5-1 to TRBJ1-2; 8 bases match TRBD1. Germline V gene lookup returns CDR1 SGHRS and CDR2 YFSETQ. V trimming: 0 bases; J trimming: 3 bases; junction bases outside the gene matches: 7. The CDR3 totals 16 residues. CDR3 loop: CASSLGTGRGYYGYTF. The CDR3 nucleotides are TGCGCCAGCAGCTTGGGGACAGGGCGTGGGTACTATGGCTACACCTTC.

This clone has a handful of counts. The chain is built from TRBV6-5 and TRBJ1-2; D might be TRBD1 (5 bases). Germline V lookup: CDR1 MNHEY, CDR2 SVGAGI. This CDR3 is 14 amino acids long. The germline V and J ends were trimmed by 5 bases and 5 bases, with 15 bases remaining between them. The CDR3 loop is CASSERTGRYGYTF. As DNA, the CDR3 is TGTGCCAGCAGTGAAAGAACAGGCCGGTATGGCTACACCTTC.